These 18 T cell receptor beta chains originate from one sample sequenced in a study of Graves' ophthalmopathy and Graves' hyperthyroidism. The study amplified TCR beta CDR3 regions using RNA transcripts. RT-PCR was first run with HTBI primers, then multiplex PCR in a second round. TCRdb used MiXCR to reprocess the multiplex PCR reads, holding one entry per CDR3 protein. The sample lists about 740,000 distinct CDR3 sequences; 35% to 50% were seen once. Source material: peripheral blood. The receptor set was obtained from an adult man with Graves' ophthalmopathy.

This clonotype was counted once. V and J are TRBV7-9 and TRBJ1-3; 7 bases are a match to TRBD1. Looked up from germline, CDR1 is SEHNR and CDR2 is FQNEAQ (reference sequence). The CDR3 extends over 16 amino acids. The V and J ends lost 2 bases and 4 bases, in that order; junction bases with no gene match: 8. CDR3 region: CASSLIAGTEGNTIYF. Here the CDR3 DNA reads TGTGCCAGCAGCTTAATAGCCGGGACAGAGGGAAACACCATATATTTT.

Comments on this clonotype: One end of the junction varies from germline; a read error may be responsible. J is TRBJ2-7 and V is TRBV19; 7 nucleotides line up with TRBD1. The CDR3 runs to 12 residues. Germline CDR1 and CDR2: LNHDA and SQIVND (reference sequence). In DNA, the CDR3 is TGTGCCAGCGAGGGACAGAACGACGAGCAATACTTC. Translation gives CASEGQNDEQYF.

To note about this clonotype: A read error is possible here, since a much larger clone lies one base away. This chain's CDR3 is CASSLFGSPPHF. The CDR3 DNA is TGTGCCAGCAGCTTGTTTGGTTCACCCCCCCACTTT. This chain links TRBV5-1 with TRBJ1-6, with D unresolved. Germline loops: CDR1 SGHRS, CDR2 YFSETQ. The CDR3 contains 12 residues.

The gene calls are TRBV14 and TRBJ2-3; D may be TRBD2 (5 bases). V gave up 5 bases and J gave up 3 bases, with 9 bases separating them. Germline V gene sequence: CDR1 SGHDN, CDR2 FVKESK. The CDR3 sequence is 13 residues long. CDR3 sequence (DNA): TGTGCCAGCAGCACGGACTCTACAGATACGCAGTATTTT. This translates into CASSTDSTDTQYF.

This clonotype was detected ten times or more. The rearrangement joins TRBV14 to TRBJ2-5; D call uncertain. Germline V lookup: CDR1 SGHDN, CDR2 FVKESK. Trimming took 4 bases from V and 2 from J, leaving 8 bases between them. The CDR3 runs 13 residues. CDR3 amino acids: CASSPVGQETQYF. CDR3 nucleotides: TGTGCCAGCAGCCCCGTGGGACAAGAGACCCAGTACTTC.

The chain employs TRBV9 and TRBJ2-5; possibly TRBD2 for D (6 bases). V was clipped by 0 bases and J by 1 base, with 10 bases between them. This CDR3 has 15 amino acids. Per germline, CDR1 SGDLS and CDR2 YYNGEE. CDR3: CASSVGFGGQETQYF. The CDR3 DNA reads TGTGCCAGCAGCGTAGGGTTCGGGGGCCAAGAGACCCAGTACTTC.

The sample holds a few counts of this clonotype. The chain combines TRBV9 with TRBJ2-2; 11 bases line up with TRBD1. Germline CDR1 is SGDLS and CDR2 is YYNGEE. The J segment lost 5 bases and the V segment lost 6 bases, leaving 3 bases of the junction unmatched. The CDR3 is made up of 14 amino acids. The CDR3 spells CASNRDRGTGELFF. The CDR3 nucleotides are TGTGCCAGCAACCGGGACAGGGGGACCGGGGAGCTGTTTTTT.

This clonotype has only a few counts. The V call is TRBV11-2, the J call TRBJ1-3; perhaps TRBD1 as D (5 bases). CDR1 and CDR2 from the germline V gene are SGHAT and FQNNGV. This CDR3 region has 15 residues. Trimming pared 0 bases from V and 2 bases from J, leaving 8 bases between. The CDR3 is CASSLEPGTGNTIYF. CDR3 nucleotides: TGTGCCAGCAGCTTAGAACCAGGGACTGGAAACACCATATATTTT.

V usage is TRBV10-2 and J usage is TRBJ1-5; no definite D call. CDR3 length: 13 amino acids. V shed 6 bases and J shed 4 bases, with 10 bases lying between them. Germline V gene sequence: CDR1 WSHSY, CDR2 SAAADI. The CDR3 sequence: CASSHAGNQPQHF. The DNA for the CDR3 is TGCGCCAGCAGCCATGCCGGGAATCAGCCCCAGCATTTT.

This clonotype was counted between two and nine times. V and J are TRBV4-3 and TRBJ2-7; D uncertain. CDR3 size: 14 residues. V lost 1 base and J 2 bases, leaving 9 bases between the germline ends. CDR1 is LGHNA and CDR2 is YSLEER in the germline V gene. The CDR3 reads CASSQATETYEQYF. The CDR3 DNA follows: TGCGCCAGCAGCCAAGCAACAGAGACCTACGAGCAGTACTTC.

This clonotype was seen a handful of times. The rearrangement joins TRBV24-1 to TRBJ1-5; D may be TRBD1 (6 bases). This CDR3 comprises 14 residues. Germline V lookup: CDR1 KGHDR, CDR2 SFDVKD. V lost 11 bases and J 4 bases, leaving 17 bases between the germline ends. The CDR3 loop reads CASSQNQGNQPQHF. CDR3 coding DNA: TGTGCCAGTAGTCAAAACCAGGGGAATCAGCCCCAGCATTTT.

This rearrangement joins TRBV15 to TRBJ1-2; TRBD1 aligns across 8 bases. CDR1 and CDR2 (germline): LNHNV, YYDKDF (reference sequence). The CDR3 is 15 residues long. J was trimmed by 7 bases and V by 3 bases; bases with no gene match: 10. The CDR3 DNA follows: TGTGCCACCAGCAGTCTTCCGACAGGGGACTCTGGCTACACCTTC. Translating it yields CATSSLPTGDSGYTF.

This clonotype was detected ten times or more. The chain carries TRBV24-1 and TRBJ2-2, with unresolved D. The CDR3 has 15 residues. Trimming left V 2 bases short and J 6 bases short, with 12 bases between. Germline V gene sequence: CDR1 KGHDR, CDR2 SFDVKD. CDR3 in DNA: TGTGCCACCAGTGATTCGACCTGGATAGCCGGGGAGCTGTTTTTT. Its translation is CATSDSTWIAGELFF.

This chain uses TRBV2 with TRBJ2-1; D not resolved. Trimming took off 4 bases at V and 0 bases at J, with 4 bases between the two ends. CDR1 is SNHLY and CDR2 is FYNNEI in the germline V gene. The CDR3 runs to 13 residues. CDR3 DNA sequence: TGTGCCAGCAGTGTTCTCTCCTACAATGAGCAGTTCTTC. Protein: CASSVLSYNEQFF. Complete variable domain (other parts from reference TRBV2 and TRBJ2-1): EPEVTQTPSHQVTQMGQEVILRCVPISNHLYFYWYRQILGQKVEFLVSFYNNEISEKSEIFDDQFSVERPDGSNFTLKIRSTKLEDSAMYFCASSVLSYNEQFFGPGTRLTVL.

This CDR3 is CSVVRVQYNEKLFF. CDR3 in DNA: TGCAGCGTTGTCAGGGTGCAGTACAATGAAAAACTGTTTTTT. The chain couples TRBV29-1 to TRBJ1-4, with D possibly being TRBD1 (5 bases). Deletions cut 4 bases from V and 5 bases from J, with 14 bases between. Germline CDR1 and CDR2: SQVTM and ANQGSEA. This CDR3 comprises 14 residues.

The J gene is TRBJ2-5, the V gene TRBV2; tentative D call: TRBD2 (5 bases). The V end lost 6 bases, the J end lost 3 bases, and 11 bases lay between the germline ends. Germline values: CDR1 SNHLY, CDR2 FYNNEI. The length of the CDR3 is 13 residues. The CDR3 region has the DNA TGTGCCAGCAGCAGACGGGAAAAAGAGACCCAGTACTTC. Its protein product is CASSRREKETQYF.

This rearrangement joins TRBV25-1 to TRBJ2-2, with no clear D. Germline V gene data show CDR1 as MGHDK and CDR2 as SYGVNS. The CDR3 has 14 amino acids. V lost 6 bases, J lost 6 bases, and 14 bases lay in between. The DNA for the CDR3 is TGTGCCAGCAGAGCAGGCCCGGTCCCCGGGGAGCTGTTTTTT. Translated: CASRAGPVPGELFF.

The V call is TRBV2, the J call TRBJ2-7, with D hard to call. Looked up from germline, CDR1 is SNHLY and CDR2 is FYNNEI. The CDR3 loop spans 10 amino acids. V lost 11 bases and J lost 3, with 8 bases in between. CDR3 sequence reads: CAAGSYEQYF. The CDR3, as DNA: TGTGCCGCAGGAAGCTACGAGCAGTACTTC.